These 9 T cell receptor beta chains originate from one sample sequenced in a study of metastatic and nonmetastatic thyroid tumors. No treatment of any kind had been given to any patient before thyroid surgery. MiXCR was used by TCRdb to re-call the PCR reads. The sample comprises 17,000 or so clones, about 20% of which are singletons, and over 15% rests with the top ten. The specimen sequenced was tumor tissue. Source of these receptors: a female donor with papillary thyroid cancer or a benign thyroid nodule (not recorded which). Some clones in this sample may be carry-over from other donors' samples.

There are many counts of this clone. This sample includes further DNA sequences coding for the same CDR3. The genes are TRBV28 and TRBJ2-2; D possibly corresponds to TRBD2 (5 bases). With 3 bases removed from V and 6 bases from J, the gap between germline ends came to 11 bases. The CDR3 contains 14 residues. Germline V gene data show CDR1 as MDHEN and CDR2 as SYDVKM. The CDR3 reads CASSFFASPGELFF. The CDR3 DNA is TGTGCCAGCAGTTTTTTTGCTAGCCCCGGGGAGCTGTTTTTT.

V is TRBV12-3 or TRBV12-4 and J is TRBJ2-3; 8 nucleotides align to TRBD2. With V trimmed by 3 bases and J by 1 base, 9 bases remained unmatched. The CDR3 contains 17 residues. The CDR3 DNA is TGTGCCAGCAGTTTCGGGACTAGAATTTGGGGCACAGATACGCAGTATTTT. It specifies CASSFGTRIWGTDTQYF.

In its sample, this clone was seen many times. This chain connects TRBV7-8 to TRBJ2-1; the D is unclear. V dropped 1 base and J dropped 0 bases, with 7 bases sitting between them. The CDR3 extends over 15 amino acids. The germline V gene has CDR1 SGHVS and CDR2 FQNEAQ. The CDR3 nucleotides read TGTGCCAGCAGCTTAGGAGTGAGCTCCTACAATGAGCAGTTCTTC. Translation: CASSLGVSSYNEQFF.

This clone showed up many times. The chain has TRBV24-1 and TRBJ2-5; TRBD2 is a possible D gene (6 bases). This CDR3 contains 12 residues. CDR1 and CDR2 (germline): KGHDR, SFDVKD. V was cut by 10 bases and J by 1 base, with 9 bases left in between. The CDR3 nucleotides read TGTGCCACGGGGGACTTCCAAGAGACCCAGTACTTC. Residues: CATGDFQETQYF.

Ten or more counts support this clone. This rearrangement joins TRBV20-1 to TRBJ1-1; D uncertain. V was cut by 5 bases and J by 6 bases, with 16 bases left in between. The CDR3 runs 13 residues. The germline V gene has CDR1 DFQATT and CDR2 SNEGSKA (reference sequence). The CDR3 region has the DNA TGCAGTGCTCTAGTCGGGCGGTGGGCTGAAGCTTTCTTT. Translating gives CSALVGRWAEAFF.

In this sample, this clone is medium-sized. This chain links TRBV20-1 with TRBJ2-7; 7 bases are shared with TRBD2. The CDR3 loop spans 15 amino acids. Germline trimming cut 6 bases from V and 0 bases from J; bases unmatched to any gene: 11. The germline gives CDR1 DFQATT, CDR2 SNEGSKA (reference sequence). The CDR3 DNA reads as TGCAGTGCGGGAAATAGCGGGCTTAGCTCCTACGAGCAGTACTTC. It codes for CSAGNSGLSSYEQYF.

By share, this clone counts as medium-sized. The V gene is TRBV29-1, the J gene TRBJ1-3, with D uncertain. This CDR3 comprises 12 residues. V lost 7 bases and J lost 0, with 7 bases in between. The germline V gene encodes CDR1 SQVTM and CDR2 ANQGSEA. CDR3 protein: CSGLRSGNTIYF. CDR3 nucleotides: TGCAGCGGGCTCCGCTCTGGAAACACCATATATTTT. Full variable domain (remainder filled in from reference TRBV29-1 and TRBJ1-3): SAVISQKPSRDICQRGTSLTIQCQVDSQVTMMFWYRQQPGQSLTLIATANQGSEATYESGFVIDKFPISRPNLTFSTLTVSNMSPEDSSIYLCSGLRSGNTIYFGEGSWLTVV.

About this clone: Compared with germline, one end of the junction differs, possibly owing to a read error. The chain joins TRBV5-1 to TRBJ2-3, with D perhaps matching TRBD1 (7 bases). Germline V gives CDR1 SGHRS, CDR2 YFSETQ. This CDR3 region has 14 residues. The CDR3 DNA sequence: TGCTCCAGCAGCTGGGGGGACAGCACAGATACACAGTATTTT. This codes for CSSSWGDSTDTQYF. The variable domain in full, with the rest retrieved from reference TRBV5-1 and TRBJ2-3, is KAGVTQTPRYLIKTRGQQVTLSCSPISGHRSVSWYQQTPGQGLQFLFEYFSETQRNKGNFPGRFSGRQFSNSRSEMNVSTLELGDSALYLCSSSWGDSTDTQYFGPGTRLTVL.

This clone was counted at least ten times. The chain links TRBV2 to TRBJ2-3; TRBD2 agrees at 10 bases. CDR1 and CDR2 (germline): SNHLY, FYNNEI. V was clipped by 4 bases and J by 2 bases; unmatched bases: 3. CDR3 size: 15 residues. The DNA for the CDR3 is TGTGCCAGCAGTGTTAGCGGGAGGAACACAGATACGCAGTATTTT. This codes for CASSVSGRNTDTQYF.